This T cell receptor beta chain originates from a study of blood T cell repertoires in COVID-19. On the study more broadly: Samples came from the United States, Italy and Spain, spanning acute and convalescent COVID-19.

Trimming shortened V by 1 base and J by 7 bases, and 14 bases separated the two germline ends. In germline, CDR1 is LNHDA, CDR2 SQIVND (reference sequence). The CDR3 consists of 14 residues. Only in-frame clones appear in the TCRdb table, and some are missing; sequencing was by immunoSEQ multiplex PCR. The sample records 75,000 to 100,000 clones, around nine tenths being singletons. The receptor was derived from a human donor in a cohort sampled during active COVID-19. Sequenced material: peripheral blood. The chain links TRBV19 to TRBJ2-7; D perhaps matches TRBD2 (5 bases). CDR3 DNA: TGTGCCAGTAGTATAGGAGCGGTCCGGGGTGAGCAGTACTTC. This translates into CASSIGAVRGEQYF.